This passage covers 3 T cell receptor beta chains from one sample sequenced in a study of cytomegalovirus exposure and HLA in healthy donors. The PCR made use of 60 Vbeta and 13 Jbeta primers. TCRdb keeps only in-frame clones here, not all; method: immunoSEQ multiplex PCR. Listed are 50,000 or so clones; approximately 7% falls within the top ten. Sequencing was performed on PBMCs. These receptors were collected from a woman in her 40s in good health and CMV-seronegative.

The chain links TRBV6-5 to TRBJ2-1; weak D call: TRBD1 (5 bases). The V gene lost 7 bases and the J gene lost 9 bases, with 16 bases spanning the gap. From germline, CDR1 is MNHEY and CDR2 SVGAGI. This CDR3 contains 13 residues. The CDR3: CASTSLSQGEQFF. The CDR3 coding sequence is TGTGCCAGCACTTCCCTTTCCCAGGGTGAGCAGTTCTTC.

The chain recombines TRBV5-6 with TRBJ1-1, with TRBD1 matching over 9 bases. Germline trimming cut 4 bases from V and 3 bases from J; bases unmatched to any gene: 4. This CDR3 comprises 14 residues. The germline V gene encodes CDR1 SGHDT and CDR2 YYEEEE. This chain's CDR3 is CASSRTGVDTEAFF. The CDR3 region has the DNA TGTGCCAGCAGCCGGACAGGGGTTGACACTGAAGCTTTCTTT.

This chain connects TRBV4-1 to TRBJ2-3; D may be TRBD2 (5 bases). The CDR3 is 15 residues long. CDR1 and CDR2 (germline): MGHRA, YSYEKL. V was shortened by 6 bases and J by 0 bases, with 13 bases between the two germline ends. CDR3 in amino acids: CASSLERESTDTQYF. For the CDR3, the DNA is TGCGCCAGCAGTCTCGAGAGGGAGAGCACAGATACGCAGTATTTT.